One sample yielded the 12 T cell receptor beta chains listed below, sequenced in a study of CD8+CD57+ T cells in acquired aplastic anemia. Sequenced patients had shown CD8+CD57+ cell expansion by flow cytometry. TCR beta VDJ and CDR3 profiles were obtained from a genomic DNA template. MiXCR, run by TCRdb on the reads, gives a single entry per CDR3 protein. Of about 190,000 distinct CDR3 sequences in the sample, around 45% are singletons; the top ten hold around 8.8%. The specimen sequenced was sorted CD4+, CD8+, or CD8+CD57+ T cells (not recorded which) from PBMCs. Source of these receptors: a human donor with aplastic anemia.

J is TRBJ2-5 and V is TRBV20-1; 9 positions agree with TRBD1. V shed 1 base and J 7 bases; nucleotides not matched to a gene: 7. CDR1 and CDR2 (germline): DFQATT, SNEGSKA (reference sequence). The CDR3 has 14 amino acids. The CDR3 region is CSARVGTGSGTQYF. CDR3 coding DNA: TGCAGTGCTAGAGTTGGGACAGGGAGTGGGACCCAGTACTTC.

With respect to this clonotype: This could be a read error, since a much larger clone is one nucleotide away. In nucleotides, the CDR3 is TGTGCCACCAGTGATTTGCAAGGGTTTTCAGGTGGACAAGGGACCCAGTACTTC. This translates into CATSDLQGFSGGQGTQYF. The chain has TRBV24-1 and TRBJ2-5; tentative D call: TRBD1 (5 bases). There are 18 residues in the CDR3. Germline loops: CDR1 KGHDR, CDR2 SFDVKD.

Ten or more counts support this clonotype. The chain recombines TRBV7-3 with TRBJ2-1; 7 nucleotides line up with TRBD2. Germline values: CDR1 SGHTA, CDR2 FQGTGA. J was trimmed by 9 bases and V by 5 bases; bases with no gene match: 10. CDR3 length: 14 amino acids. The CDR3 DNA sequence: TGTGCCAGCAGCCCAAACCGGGACTACGGTGAGCAGTTCTTC. The encoded protein is CASSPNRDYGEQFF.

This clonotype was found many times. This chain uses TRBV9 with TRBJ2-5; 7 bases map to TRBD2. CDR3 length: 18 amino acids. Germline V gene sequence: CDR1 SGDLS, CDR2 YYNGEE. J lost 2 bases, V lost 0 bases, and 13 bases had no gene match. CDR3 in DNA: TGTGCCAGCAGCGTAGGCATTTTGACTAGCAGACTGCAAGAGACCCAGTACTTC. Translating it yields CASSVGILTSRLQETQYF.

This clonotype was seen at least ten times. The V and J genes are TRBV7-9 and TRBJ2-7, with a possible D match to TRBD1 (6 bases). V was pared by 5 bases and J by 0 bases, with 8 bases between. CDR3 size: 13 residues. Germline loops: CDR1 SEHNR, CDR2 FQNEAQ (reference sequence). CDR3 sequence: CASSRDNSYEQYF. DNA of the CDR3: TGTGCCAGCAGCCGGGACAACTCCTACGAGCAGTACTTC. The variable domain in full, completed from reference TRBV7-9 and TRBJ2-7, reads DTGVSQNPRHKITKRGQNVTFRCDPISEHNRLYWYRQTLGQGPEFLTYFQNEAQLEKSRLLSDRFSAERPKGSFSTLEIQRTEQGDSAMYLCASSRDNSYEQYFGPGTRLTVT.

The chain links TRBV24-1 to TRBJ1-2; no firm D call. The CDR3 has 13 residues. V was pared by 4 bases and J by 6 bases, with 11 bases between. Germline assignment: CDR1 KGHDR and CDR2 SFDVKD. CDR3 in amino acids: CATSEAVGDGYTF. The CDR3 region has the DNA TGTGCCACCAGTGAGGCGGTCGGGGATGGCTACACCTTC.

The chain combines TRBV7-9 with TRBJ1-5; tentatively, D is TRBD1 (5 bases). The CDR3 is made up of 12 amino acids. The germline V gene has CDR1 SEHNR and CDR2 FQNEAQ (reference sequence). This chain's CDR3 is CARSRDGEPQHF. The CDR3, as DNA: TGTGCTCGCTCTAGGGACGGGGAGCCCCAGCATTTT. Full variable domain (outside the CDR3, taken from reference TRBV7-9 and TRBJ1-5): DTGVSQNPRHKITKRGQNVTFRCDPISEHNRLYWYRQTLGQGPEFLTYFQNEAQLEKSRLLSDRFSAERPKGSFSTLEIQRTEQGDSAMYLCARSRDGEPQHFGDGTRLSIL.

This clonotype came up many times. V gene TRBV7-6 combines with J gene TRBJ2-1; 8 bases are shared with TRBD1. From germline, CDR1 is SGHVS and CDR2 FNYEAQ. There are 15 residues in the CDR3. J was trimmed by 7 bases and V by 5 bases; bases with no gene match: 10. CDR3 DNA: TGTGCCAGCAGCCCCGGGCAGGGGGCGGGAAATGAGCAGTTCTTC. This encodes CASSPGQGAGNEQFF. The full variable domain, in which reference TRBV7-6 and TRBJ2-1 provide the parts outside the CDR3, is GAGVSQSPRYKVTKRGQDVALRCDPISGHVSLYWYRQALGQGPEFLTYFNYEAQQDKSGLPNDRFSAERPEGSISTLTIQRTEQRDSAMYRCASSPGQGAGNEQFFGPGTRLTVL.

This chain links TRBV20-1 with TRBJ2-7, with D perhaps given as TRBD1 or TRBD2 (5 bases each). The V gene lost 6 bases and the J gene lost 4 bases, with 16 bases spanning the gap. This CDR3 spans 13 amino acids. The germline V gene encodes CDR1 DFQATT and CDR2 SNEGSKA (reference sequence). CDR3 sequence reads: CSAPARGRYEQYF. CDR3 in DNA: TGCAGTGCCCCTGCGAGGGGAAGGTACGAGCAGTACTTC.

V usage is TRBV11-1 and J usage is TRBJ2-7, with 8 bases lining up with TRBD1. The CDR3 runs 16 residues. J gave up 3 bases and V 5 bases, and 12 bases lay outside the gene matches. Germline V gene data show CDR1 as SGHAT and CDR2 as FQDESV (reference sequence). The CDR3 nucleotides read TGTGCCAGCAGCCAGGGGTCGGGACAGGCCTTCTACGAGCAGTACTTC. Translated, it gives CASSQGSGQAFYEQYF.

About this clonotype itself: Relative to the germline gene, one junction end is altered; a read error may explain this. This chain connects TRBV11-1 to TRBJ2-2, with D maybe TRBD2 (5 bases). Germline V gene data show CDR1 as SGHAT and CDR2 as FQDESV (reference sequence). This CDR3 comprises 19 residues. The CDR3 sequence is CASGLVRGKPGMVSGELFF. CDR3 bases: TGTGCCAGCGGCTTAGTGAGAGGGAAGCCTGGTATGGTTTCCGGGGAGCTGTTTTTT.

The table lists this clonotype with a few counts. The chain is built from TRBV3-1 and TRBJ2-1; TRBD1 is a possible D gene (6 bases). Trimming pared 4 bases from V and 7 bases from J, leaving 11 bases between. The germline CDR1 and CDR2 sequences are LGHDT and YNNKEL (reference sequence). The CDR3 extends over 13 amino acids. The CDR3 region is CASSLSTGNEQFF. CDR3 nucleotides: TGTGCCAGCAGCCTATCAACAGGGAATGAGCAGTTCTTC.